Each of the 21 T cell receptor beta chains below was sequenced from the same sample in a study of cytomegalovirus exposure and HLA in healthy donors. The PCR was carried out with 60 Vbeta primers and 13 Jbeta primers. Clones were read by immunoSEQ multiplex PCR, and TCRdb kept only the in-frame ones, dropping some. The data contain 200,000 to 300,000 clones, 80% to 90% of them singletons. Sequenced input: PBMCs. These TCRs come from a woman in her thirties or forties in good health and CMV-seropositive.

The J gene is TRBJ1-5, the V gene TRBV6-1; TRBD1 matches 7 bases. The CDR3 is 15 amino acids. Germline V CDR1 and CDR2: MNHNS, SASEGT. Losses at the gene ends were 6 bases for V and 0 bases for J; bases not matched to a gene: 5. DNA for the CDR3: TGTGCCAGCAGAGGACAGGTAAATAGCAATCAGCCCCAGCATTTT. Protein product: CASRGQVNSNQPQHF.

The chain combines TRBV6-6 with TRBJ2-5, with 10 bases that match TRBD2. The V gene's germline CDR1 is MNHNY and CDR2 SVGAGI (reference sequence). This CDR3 spans 14 amino acids. With 6 bases clipped from V and 5 bases from J, the junction kept 6 bases outside the gene matches. The CDR3 region has the DNA TGTGCCAGCAGGGCTAGCGGGGGCTGGGAGACCCAGTACTTC. This encodes CASRASGGWETQYF.

V gene TRBV5-8 combines with J gene TRBJ2-1; TRBD2 matches at 12 bases. CDR1 is SGHTS and CDR2 is YDEGEE in the germline V gene. J gave up 1 base and V 3 bases, and 8 bases lay outside the gene matches. This CDR3 is 18 amino acids long. CDR3 sequence reads: CASSSSGGTSGSYNEQFF. CDR3 in DNA: TGTGCCAGCAGCTCTTCGGGCGGGACTAGCGGGTCCTACAATGAGCAGTTCTTC. The full variable domain, its missing parts supplied by reference TRBV5-8 and TRBJ2-1, is EAGVTQSPTHLIKTRGQQATLRCSPISGHTSVYWYQQALGLGLQFLLWYDEGEERNRGNFPPRFSGRQFPNYSSELNVNALELEDSALYLCASSSSGGTSGSYNEQFFGPGTRLTVL.

This sequence joins TRBV19 and TRBJ1-1; no reliable D call. Trimming took 7 bases from V and 4 from J, leaving 13 bases between them. The CDR3 totals 13 residues. CDR1 is LNHDA and CDR2 is SQIVND in the germline V gene (reference sequence). The CDR3 protein is CASIEGERTEAFF. The CDR3 DNA reads TGTGCCAGTATCGAGGGAGAGCGCACTGAAGCTTTCTTT.

This clone was found a few times. The chain joins TRBV6-6 to TRBJ2-3; 8 bases map to TRBD2. This CDR3 is 15 amino acids long. Germline trimming cut 4 bases from V and 5 bases from J; bases unmatched to any gene: 8. The germline V gene encodes CDR1 MNHNY and CDR2 SVGAGI (reference sequence). CDR3: CASSLGGRNRDTQYF. CDR3 DNA: TGTGCCAGCAGTTTGGGCGGGAGGAATCGAGATACGCAGTATTTT.

This clone appeared a few times. Possible read error: a much larger clone is one base away. This chain links TRBV2 with TRBJ2-1, with a weak D call TRBD2 (6 bases). The CDR3 consists of 14 residues. With 3 bases removed from V and 2 bases from J, the gap between germline ends came to 8 bases. Germline loops: CDR1 SNHLY, CDR2 FYNNEI. CDR3 nucleotide sequence: TGTGCCAGCAGTGACGGGAGCGCCTACAATGAGCAGTTCTTC. It translates to CASSDGSAYNEQFF.

V is TRBV10-3 and J is TRBJ2-7; TRBD2 agrees at 9 bases. The CDR3 has 15 amino acids. Germline V gives CDR1 ENHRY, CDR2 SYGVKD. The V segment lost 11 bases and the J segment 0 bases; nucleotides outside the gene matches: 11. The CDR3: CASGKDSGSSYEQYF. In DNA form, the CDR3 reads TGTGCCTCAGGGAAGGATAGCGGGAGCTCCTACGAGCAGTACTTC.

The chain couples TRBV29-1 to TRBJ2-7; no reliable D call. Trimming took 0 bases from V and 4 from J, leaving 13 bases between them. CDR1 and CDR2 from the germline V gene are SQVTM and ANQGSEA. The CDR3 runs 14 residues. Written as DNA, the CDR3 is TGCAGCGTTGAAGACCCATTAAGAGCTTACGAGCAGTACTTC. Encoded protein: CSVEDPLRAYEQYF.

The chain joins TRBV2 to TRBJ2-2; D not certain. The CDR3 sequence is 13 residues long. Between the trimmed V and J ends, which lost 5 bases and 0 bases, there was a span of 4 bases. CDR1 is SNHLY and CDR2 is FYNNEI in the germline V gene. CDR3 sequence (DNA): TGTGCCAGCAGTCAGACGAACACCGGGGAGCTGTTTTTT. Encoded protein: CASSQTNTGELFF.

This chain joins TRBV5-1 and TRBJ2-7, with 14 positions matching TRBD2. This CDR3 has 15 residues. The J segment lost 6 bases and the V segment lost 4 bases, leaving 6 bases of the junction unmatched. CDR1 is SGHRS, CDR2 YFSETQ, per germline. The DNA of the CDR3 is TGCGCCAGCAGCCCCGGGACTAGCGGGAGTGGCGAGCAGTACTTC. Translating gives CASSPGTSGSGEQYF.

This clone appeared a few times. V and J are TRBV11-1 and TRBJ2-1; perhaps TRBD2 as D (5 bases). The germline V and J ends were trimmed by 5 bases and 9 bases, with 14 bases remaining between them. The length of the CDR3 is 13 residues. The germline CDR1 and CDR2 sequences are SGHAT and FQDESV (reference sequence). The CDR3 DNA reads TGTGCCAGCAGCCTCGTGAGGGCTGGTGAGCAGTTCTTC. The encoded protein is CASSLVRAGEQFF.

The J gene is TRBJ2-5, the V gene TRBV30; 9 bases agree with TRBD2. This CDR3 spans 15 amino acids. J was trimmed by 3 bases and V by 1 base; bases with no gene match: 6. Germline CDR1 GTSNPN, CDR2 SVGIG (reference sequence). CDR3 DNA: TGTGCCTGGAGTGGAGGACTAGCGACAAAAGAGACCCAGTACTTC. It yields the protein CAWSGGLATKETQYF.

The chain couples TRBV2 to TRBJ2-7; D is unresolved. CDR3 length: 12 residues. CDR1 SNHLY and CDR2 FYNNEI come from the germline V gene. Trimming removed 7 bases from V and 0 bases from J, with 7 bases in between. CDR3 sequence reads: CASTQFSYEQYF. CDR3 bases: TGTGCCAGCACACAGTTCTCCTACGAGCAGTACTTC. The variable domain in full, with the rest retrieved from reference TRBV2 and TRBJ2-7, is EPEVTQTPSHQVTQMGQEVILRCVPISNHLYFYWYRQILGQKVEFLVSFYNNEISEKSEIFDDQFSVERPDGSNFTLKIRSTKLEDSAMYFCASTQFSYEQYFGPGTRLTVT.

The chain couples TRBV7-9 to TRBJ1-2; D is uncertain. This CDR3 comprises 13 residues. Trimming took 2 bases from V and 3 from J, leaving 7 bases between them. From germline, CDR1 is SEHNR and CDR2 FQNEAQ (reference sequence). CDR3 loop: CASSLIGDYGYTF. DNA of the CDR3: TGTGCCAGCAGCTTAATCGGGGACTATGGCTACACCTTC.

The chain links TRBV7-9 to TRBJ2-7; D is possibly TRBD2 (5 bases). V lost 1 base to trimming and J lost 7 bases, with 14 bases between them. Per the germline V gene, CDR1 is SEHNR and CDR2 is FQNEAQ (reference sequence). The CDR3 covers 14 residues. CDR3 nucleotide sequence: TGTGCCAGCAGCTTAGAGAACACTTCGGGGGAGCAGTACTTC. Its protein is CASSLENTSGEQYF.

This rearrangement joins TRBV6-6 to TRBJ1-4, with 7 bases identical to TRBD1. The germline CDR1 and CDR2 sequences are MNHNY and SVGAGI (reference sequence). The J segment lost 3 bases and the V segment lost 7 bases, leaving 11 bases of the junction unmatched. The CDR3 sequence is 16 residues long. The CDR3 loop reads CASTSSRDSSNEKLFF. The CDR3 region has the DNA TGTGCCAGCACCAGTTCCCGGGACAGTTCTAATGAAAAACTGTTTTTT.

The chain couples TRBV7-9 to TRBJ2-7; TRBD2 matches 13 bases. J lost 4 bases, V lost 1 base, and 1 base had no gene match. The length of the CDR3 is 15 residues. CDR1 SEHNR and CDR2 FQNEAQ come from the germline V gene (reference sequence). The CDR3 here is CASSLGTSGSYEQYF. CDR3 sequence (DNA): TGTGCCAGCAGCTTAGGGACTAGCGGGAGTTACGAGCAGTACTTC. Drawing the rest from reference TRBV7-9 and TRBJ2-7, the complete variable domain is DTGVSQNPRHKITKRGQNVTFRCDPISEHNRLYWYRQTLGQGPEFLTYFQNEAQLEKSRLLSDRFSAERPKGSFSTLEIQRTEQGDSAMYLCASSLGTSGSYEQYFGPGTRLTVT.

This sequence joins TRBV6-6 and TRBJ2-7, with 7 bases aligning to TRBD2. The germline CDR1 and CDR2 sequences are MNHNY and SVGAGI (reference sequence). V was clipped by 4 bases and J by 3 bases; unmatched bases: 6. CDR3 size: 14 residues. The CDR3 region is CASSWRLADYEQYF. CDR3 in DNA: TGTGCCAGCAGTTGGCGTCTAGCGGACTACGAGCAGTACTTC.

The chain uses TRBV7-9 and TRBJ2-1, with TRBD1 identical over 7 bases. Germline V gene sequence: CDR1 SEHNR, CDR2 FQNEAQ (reference sequence). J lost 10 bases, V lost 1 base, and 4 bases had no gene match. This CDR3 comprises 13 residues. The CDR3 DNA follows: TGTGCCAGCAGCTTAGGGGACAGTAAAGAGCAGTTCTTC. This encodes CASSLGDSKEQFF.

This chain uses TRBV5-4 with TRBJ2-5; 9 bases map to TRBD1. The CDR3 sequence is 13 residues long. Germline CDR1 SGHNT, CDR2 YYREEE (reference sequence). With V trimmed by 3 bases and J by 4 bases, 1 base remained unmatched. The CDR3, as DNA: TGTGCCAGCAGCTGGACAGGGGCAGAGACCCAGTACTTC. Its protein product is CASSWTGAETQYF.

This clone occurred a few times. Written as DNA, the CDR3 is TGTGCCAGTAGTAGGGACAGGGGGCGCGACGGGAACACCGGGGAGCTGTTTTTT. This translates into CASSRDRGRDGNTGELFF. The rearrangement uses TRBV19 and TRBJ2-2, with 12 bases that match TRBD1. CDR3 size: 18 residues. The V segment lost 4 bases and the J segment 1 base; nucleotides outside the gene matches: 7. CDR1 and CDR2 (germline): LNHDA, SQIVND (reference sequence).